The clone carrying this TCR beta chain has a count of ten or more. The entry originates in a study of T-cell reconstitution after alpha-beta-depleted transplantation in children. Preparation of the TCRbeta library was carried out with unique molecular identifiers. MiXCR was run by TCRdb on the PCR reads, yielding one entry per CDR3 protein. The table lists more than 500,000 distinct CDR3 sequences, 11% of them singletons. The sample was PBMCs, mostly from graft donor cells, taken 180 days after TCRalphabeta/CD19-depleted stem cell transplant. This clonotype was obtained from a female patient younger than 10 who had a stem cell transplant for aplastic anemia, so the T cells may come from the graft donor.

The CDR3 DNA is TGTGCCAGCAGCTTACCACAGGGGCCCTATAATTCACCCCTCCACTTT. This translates into CASSLPQGPYNSPLHF. The chain is built from TRBV7-9 and TRBJ1-6; 7 bases map to TRBD1. This CDR3 has 16 amino acids. Germline V gives CDR1 SEHNR, CDR2 FQNEAQ (reference sequence). V was clipped by 2 bases and J by 2 bases; unmatched bases: 3.